This TCR beta chain stems from a study of blood T cell repertoires in COVID-19. Germline V gives CDR1 SGHNT, CDR2 YYREEE (reference sequence). The CDR3 consists of 15 residues. V shed 3 bases, J shed 2 bases, and the junction held 3 bases outside the gene matches. All recovered Cohort 3 donors got two negative PCRs, got clearance, or saw symptom resolution. Some clones are missing from TCRdb's copy, which holds only in-frame ones; the method was immunoSEQ multiplex PCR. Here the sample spans about 220,000 clones, 84% being singletons. This receptor was identified in a middle-aged woman who had recovered from COVID-19. The chain recombines TRBV5-4 with TRBJ2-5, with 11 bases matching TRBD2. The specimen was PBMCs or T cells enriched from blood (not recorded which). CDR3 in DNA: TGTGCCAGCAGCTCACGGACTAGCGGGCAAGAGACCCAGTACTTC. The encoded protein is CASSSRTSGQETQYF.